These 28 T cell receptor beta chains share one sample of origin, sequenced in a study of T cell responses to AZD1222 COVID-19 vaccine. Sequencing used immunoSEQ multiplex PCR; TCRdb keeps in-frame clones, though not all of them. The sample consists of 140,000 to 150,000 clones, around 91% of them appearing once. The source material was peripheral blood, sampled on day 0 of AZD1222 vaccination. The receptors here all came from an adult in good health.

V usage is TRBV6-5 and J usage is TRBJ2-3; 10 bases fit TRBD2. Unmatched junction bases numbered 4, after V lost 8 bases and J lost 2 bases. The CDR3 is 14 residues long. Per germline, CDR1 MNHEY and CDR2 SVGAGI. The CDR3 sequence: CASFLAGATDTQYF. CDR3 coding DNA: TGTGCCAGCTTCCTAGCGGGAGCCACAGATACGCAGTATTTT.

The J gene is TRBJ1-2, the V gene TRBV7-9; 9 nucleotides align to TRBD1. Germline V gene sequence: CDR1 SEHNR, CDR2 FQNEAQ (reference sequence). CDR3 length: 17 amino acids. V gave up 5 bases and J gave up 4 bases; unmatched junction bases: 14. As DNA, the CDR3 is TGTGCCAGCAGCCAGTCCCGGGACAGGGAAGGGGGCTATGGCTACACCTTC. The encoded protein is CASSQSRDREGGYGYTF.

The genes are TRBV9 and TRBJ2-2, with D unresolved. The germline CDR1 and CDR2 sequences are SGDLS and YYNGEE. This CDR3 comprises 14 residues. Trimming shortened V by 3 bases and J by 3 bases, and 9 bases separated the two germline ends. The CDR3 nucleotides are TGTGCCAGCAGCGCCCTGGATTACACCGGGGAGCTGTTTTTT. Protein: CASSALDYTGELFF.

This chain connects TRBV5-1 to TRBJ2-3; D is unresolved. In germline, CDR1 is SGHRS, CDR2 YFSETQ. The CDR3 runs to 13 residues. V was cut by 0 bases and J by 2 bases, with 4 bases left in between. CDR3 protein: CASSLGITDTQYF. CDR3 DNA: TGCGCCAGCAGCTTGGGGATCACAGATACGCAGTATTTT.

This clone was seen a few times. This chain joins TRBV12-5 and TRBJ2-2, with unresolved D. The CDR3 loop spans 17 amino acids. Germline V gives CDR1 LGHNT, CDR2 FRNRAP. The V and J ends lost 1 base and 1 base respectively, with 13 bases between them. CDR3: CASGLGTTARNTGELFF. DNA for the CDR3: TGTGCTAGTGGTTTGGGTACTACCGCCCGGAACACCGGGGAGCTGTTTTTT.

The chain is built from TRBV4-1 and TRBJ2-3, with 11 positions matching TRBD2. The CDR3 extends over 16 amino acids. With V trimmed by 0 bases and J by 6 bases, 5 bases remained unmatched. CDR1 is MGHRA, CDR2 YSYEKL, per germline. DNA for the CDR3: TGCGCCAGCAGCCAAGAGCCTAGCGGGAGGATGGATACGCAGTATTTT. Protein product: CASSQEPSGRMDTQYF.

The chain uses TRBV1 and TRBJ2-3; whether TRBD2, the table's D call, matches the DNA was not checked. TRBV1 is described as a pseudogene. The CDR3 consists of 17 residues. The CDR3 here is CTSSRVCWGGATDTQYF. CDR3 DNA sequence: TGCACCAGCAGCCGTGTATGTTGGGGAGGCGCCACAGATACGCAGTATTTT.

This clone was detected a few times. The chain combines TRBV6-4 with TRBJ1-6; 8 bases are a match to TRBD1. J was trimmed by 5 bases and V by 6 bases; bases with no gene match: 0. CDR1 is MRHNA and CDR2 is SNTAGT in the germline V gene. This CDR3 is built from 13 residues. In DNA, the CDR3 is TGTGCCAGCAGGGACAGGGATAATTCACCCCTCCACTTT. It is translated as CASRDRDNSPLHF.

V gene TRBV5-1 combines with J gene TRBJ2-7; TRBD2 agrees at 14 bases. The V segment lost 1 base and the J segment 7 bases; nucleotides outside the gene matches: 7. This CDR3 comprises 16 residues. Germline V gene data show CDR1 as SGHRS and CDR2 as YFSETQ. DNA for the CDR3: TGCGCCAGCAGCTTGATACCGGGACTAGCGGGAGTGGAGCAGTACTTC. This gives the protein CASSLIPGLAGVEQYF.

The chain is built from TRBV12-3 or TRBV12-4 and TRBJ2-1; possible D gene TRBD2, 6 bases. The CDR3 consists of 11 residues. V was cut by 7 bases and J by 12 bases, with 13 bases left in between. The CDR3: CASTNISGQFF. CDR3 in DNA: TGTGCCAGCACTAACATTAGCGGGCAGTTCTTC.

The chain has TRBV19 and TRBJ1-1, with D maybe TRBD1 (5 bases). From germline, CDR1 is LNHDA and CDR2 SQIVND (reference sequence). Trimming took 3 bases from V and 4 from J, leaving 6 bases between them. The CDR3 is 12 residues long. The CDR3 DNA is TGTGCCAGTAGTATGAGGGGCACTGAAGCTTTCTTT. Encoded protein: CASSMRGTEAFF. Based on the CDR3 plus reference TRBV19 and TRBJ1-1, the full variable domain is DGGITQSPKYLFRKEGQNVTLSCEQNLNHDAMYWYRQDPGQGLRLIYYSQIVNDFQKGDIAEGYSVSREKKESFPLTVTSAQKNPTAFYLCASSMRGTEAFFGQGTRLTVV.

This clone was detected only once. The chain joins TRBV5-6 to TRBJ1-5; no clear D. This CDR3 has 15 residues. Trimming took 0 bases from V and 2 from J, leaving 9 bases between them. CDR1 is SGHDT, CDR2 YYEEEE, per germline. DNA for the CDR3: TGTGCCAGCAGCTTGGGTGGTTCGGGCAATCAGCCCCAGCATTTT. Its translation is CASSLGGSGNQPQHF.

The chain recombines TRBV5-6 with TRBJ1-2; possible D gene TRBD1, 6 bases. Germline V gene lookup returns CDR1 SGHDT and CDR2 YYEEEE. The CDR3 contains 14 residues. Deletions cut 0 bases from V and 4 bases from J, with 10 bases between. The CDR3 DNA follows: TGTGCCAGCAGCTTGGGTCAGGGGAGCTATGGCTACACCTTC. Its translation is CASSLGQGSYGYTF.

J is TRBJ1-6 and V is TRBV3-1 (or the pseudogene TRBV3-2); TRBD1 is a possible D gene (6 bases). V lost 8 bases to trimming and J lost 7 bases, with 9 bases between them. CDR1 LGHDT and CDR2 YNNKEL come from the germline V gene (reference sequence). The CDR3 covers 12 residues. The CDR3 nucleotides read TGTGCCAGCCGGACAGCCAATTCACCCCTCCACTTT. It translates to CASRTANSPLHF.

The chain has TRBV9 and TRBJ1-3; TRBD1 is a possible D gene (5 bases). CDR3 length: 17 amino acids. Looked up from germline, CDR1 is SGDLS and CDR2 is YYNGEE. Trimming left V 5 bases short and J 4 bases short, with 22 bases between. CDR3 protein: CASSSIRDGGSGNTIYF. In DNA, the CDR3 is TGTGCCAGCAGTTCTATCAGGGACGGAGGGTCGGGAAACACCATATATTTT.

The chain is built from TRBV11-2 and TRBJ2-7; no firm D call. Germline loops: CDR1 SGHAT, CDR2 FQNNGV. The germline V and J ends were trimmed by 4 bases and 5 bases, with 9 bases remaining between them. The CDR3 runs 12 residues. CDR3 nucleotides: TGTGCCAGCAGCTCGATCCCGAACGAGCAGTACTTC. It yields the protein CASSSIPNEQYF.

V usage is TRBV11-2 and J usage is TRBJ2-1; D is possibly TRBD2 (5 bases). CDR3 size: 15 residues. Per the germline V gene, CDR1 is SGHAT and CDR2 is FQNNGV. Trimming cost V 4 bases and J 2 bases, with 12 bases left between them. The CDR3 DNA reads TGTGCCAGCAGCTACGGACTTCTTACCTACAATGAGCAGTTCTTC. Its protein is CASSYGLLTYNEQFF.

V usage is TRBV7-8 and J usage is TRBJ2-3; 8 positions agree with TRBD2. Germline V gene lookup returns CDR1 SGHVS and CDR2 FQNEAQ. Trimming cost V 5 bases and J 2 bases; bases outside gene matches: 6. The CDR3 runs to 15 residues. The CDR3 is CASSRYSGNTDTQYF. The CDR3 coding sequence is TGTGCCAGCAGCAGATATAGCGGGAACACAGATACGCAGTATTTT.

CDR3 coding DNA: TGTGCCAGCACCGACCGACAGGGACAAGGCTACACCTTC. Amino acid sequence: CASTDRQGQGYTF. The chain carries TRBV27 and TRBJ1-2; 7 bases are shared with TRBD1. V lost 7 bases to trimming and J lost 8 bases; unmatched junction nucleotides: 10. The V gene's germline CDR1 is MNHEY and CDR2 SMNVEV (reference sequence). The CDR3 length is 13 residues.

The V call is TRBV9, the J call TRBJ1-1; 8 bases are shared with TRBD1. V gave up 3 bases and J gave up 13 bases; unmatched junction bases: 5. The germline gives CDR1 SGDLS, CDR2 YYNGEE. The CDR3 sequence is 11 residues long. This CDR3 is CASSADRVLFF. The CDR3 nucleotides are TGTGCCAGCAGCGCGGACAGGGTTCTTTTCTTT. Full variable domain (rest looked up from reference TRBV9 and TRBJ1-1): DSGVTQTPKHLITATGQRVTLRCSPRSGDLSVYWYQQSLDQGLQFLIQYYNGEERAKGNILERFSAQQFPDLHSELNLSSLELGDSALYFCASSADRVLFFGQGTRLTVV.

The rearrangement links TRBV7-3 to TRBJ1-2, with D perhaps matching TRBD1 (5 bases). The CDR3 is 14 residues long. The ends were cut back, 2 bases at V and 1 base at J, with 8 bases in the middle. Germline CDR1 reads SGHTA; CDR2 reads FQGTGA. As DNA, the CDR3 is TGTGCCAGCAGCTTATCGGACAATAACTATGGCTACACCTTC. This encodes CASSLSDNNYGYTF.

J is TRBJ1-1 and V is TRBV30, with 8 positions matching TRBD1. The CDR3 loop spans 16 amino acids. Germline-derived CDR1 and CDR2 are GTSNPN and SVGIG (reference sequence). The J segment lost 5 bases and the V segment lost 1 base, leaving 12 bases of the junction unmatched. The CDR3: CAWSDTGGYWNTEAFF. The CDR3 bases are TGTGCCTGGAGTGATACAGGGGGGTATTGGAATACTGAAGCTTTCTTT.

The rearrangement links TRBV29-1 to TRBJ1-4; 8 bases agree with TRBD1. The CDR3 is 14 residues long. Trimming cost V 6 bases and J 5 bases; bases outside gene matches: 8. Per germline, CDR1 SQVTM and CDR2 ANQGSEA. DNA for the CDR3: TGCAGCGTAGTTAGACAGGGGCCGAATGAAAAACTGTTTTTT. This translates into CSVVRQGPNEKLFF.

This chain joins TRBV24-1 and TRBJ1-1; no clear D gene. This CDR3 region has 15 residues. The germline V and J ends were trimmed by 7 bases and 2 bases, with 16 bases remaining between them. CDR1 and CDR2 (germline): KGHDR, SFDVKD. This CDR3 reads CATRASSGSNTEAFF. As DNA, the CDR3 is TGTGCCACCAGGGCCAGTTCGGGGTCTAACACTGAAGCTTTCTTT.

This sequence joins TRBV6-1 and TRBJ2-4, with 11 bases that match TRBD2. From germline, CDR1 is MNHNS and CDR2 SASEGT. V trimming: 3 bases; J trimming: 7 bases; junction bases outside the gene matches: 5. This CDR3 is 15 amino acids long. CDR3 sequence reads: CASSEPGTSGNIQYF. CDR3 nucleotide sequence: TGTGCCAGCAGTGAGCCCGGGACTAGCGGCAACATTCAGTACTTC.

V usage is TRBV4-1 and J usage is TRBJ2-2; the D is unclear. V was trimmed by 0 bases and J by 4 bases, leaving 12 bases between them. Germline loops: CDR1 MGHRA, CDR2 YSYEKL. CDR3 size: 16 residues. The CDR3 spells CASSQESPLSTGELFF. For the CDR3, the DNA is TGCGCCAGCAGCCAAGAGTCCCCGTTGAGCACCGGGGAGCTGTTTTTT.

This rearrangement joins TRBV4-1 to TRBJ2-6, with D tentatively TRBD1 (6 bases). This CDR3 contains 16 residues. The V gene lost 1 base and the J gene lost 3 bases, with 10 bases spanning the gap. Germline CDR1 MGHRA, CDR2 YSYEKL. The CDR3 DNA sequence: TGCGCCAGCAGCCAAGCTACAGGGAATGGGGCCAACGTCCTGACTTTC. It specifies CASSQATGNGANVLTF.

This rearrangement joins TRBV24-1 to TRBJ2-1; 11 bases align to TRBD1. The length of the CDR3 is 13 residues. Germline lookup yields CDR1 KGHDR and CDR2 SFDVKD. CDR3 DNA sequence: TGTGCAACCCGGGACAGGGGGGACAATGAGCAGTTCTTC. Residues: CATRDRGDNEQFF.